One sample yielded the 28 T cell receptor beta chains listed below, sequenced in a study of blood T cell repertoires in COVID-19. TCRdb's table, derived via immunoSEQ multiplex PCR, lists solely in-frame clones and lacks some. The profile shows fewer than 50,000 clones, roughly 90% of them singletons. Sequencing was performed on peripheral blood. The receptors here all came from a human donor in a cohort sampled during active COVID-19.

The chain carries TRBV7-8 and TRBJ1-3; D is unclear. Germline V gives CDR1 SGHVS, CDR2 FQNEAQ. V was shortened by 1 base and J by 0 bases, with 10 bases between the two germline ends. CDR3 length: 16 residues. CDR3 in amino acids: CASSLGQADSGNTIYF. CDR3 DNA sequence: TGTGCCAGCAGCTTAGGTCAGGCAGACTCTGGAAACACCATATATTTT.

This chain uses TRBV29-1 with TRBJ1-2; weak D call: TRBD1 (6 bases). Germline V lookup: CDR1 SQVTM, CDR2 ANQGSEA. With 6 bases removed from V and 3 bases from J, the gap between germline ends came to 14 bases. The CDR3 is made up of 13 amino acids. The CDR3 sequence: CSVRGGGDYGYTF. CDR3 DNA: TGCAGCGTGCGTGGGGGGGGCGACTATGGCTACACCTTC.

The chain links TRBV29-1 to TRBJ1-1; no clear D gene. Germline V gene sequence: CDR1 SQVTM, CDR2 ANQGSEA. V shed 0 bases and J shed 4 bases, with 15 bases lying between them. CDR3 size: 15 residues. CDR3 protein: CSVEDWIIGPTEAFF. The CDR3 DNA reads TGCAGCGTTGAAGATTGGATTATTGGGCCCACTGAAGCTTTCTTT.

This clone has a single count. This chain links TRBV19 with TRBJ1-6; TRBD1 agrees at 7 bases. The V and J ends lost 9 bases and 8 bases, in that order; junction bases with no gene match: 13. CDR3 size: 15 residues. The germline CDR1 and CDR2 sequences are LNHDA and SQIVND (reference sequence). DNA for the CDR3: TGTGCCAGCAACACAGGACAGGCTGTTTATTCACCCCTCCACTTT. This sequence encodes CASNTGQAVYSPLHF.

This clone was seen only a few times. The V and J genes are TRBV18 and TRBJ1-1; D is undetermined. CDR3 length: 15 amino acids. V was pared by 3 bases and J by 4 bases, with 15 bases between. CDR1 and CDR2 (germline): KGHSH, LQKENI. CDR3 coding DNA: TGTGCCAGCTCACCTGCCCCGGTCGGGATCACTGAAGCTTTCTTT. Translation gives CASSPAPVGITEAFF.

The J gene is TRBJ2-7, the V gene TRBV7-8; 7 bases fit TRBD1. The V and J ends lost 5 bases and 1 base, in that order; junction bases with no gene match: 5. Germline CDR1 reads SGHVS; CDR2 reads FQNEAQ. This CDR3 comprises 14 residues. The CDR3 sequence is CASSPRQGSYEQYV. CDR3 sequence (DNA): TGTGCCAGCAGCCCGCGACAGGGTTCCTACGAGCAGTACGTC.

This rearrangement joins TRBV7-9 to TRBJ1-2; 7 nucleotides line up with TRBD1. Germline lookup yields CDR1 SEHNR and CDR2 FQNEAQ (reference sequence). After removal of 4 bases from V and 2 bases from J, the junction contained 4 bases not matched to a gene. This CDR3 comprises 14 residues. This chain's CDR3 is CASSSYRGNYGYTF. CDR3 coding DNA: TGTGCCAGCAGCTCGTACAGGGGAAACTATGGCTACACCTTC.

This rearrangement joins TRBV5-6 to TRBJ1-2; TRBD1 might be the D (6 bases). This CDR3 is built from 17 residues. The V gene's germline CDR1 is SGHDT and CDR2 YYEEEE. V shed 5 bases and J shed 3 bases, with 23 bases lying between them. Here the CDR3 DNA reads TGTGCCAGCAGGTGGGGGAAAGGACAGTTCAGGCACTATGGCTACACCTTC. Amino acid sequence: CASRWGKGQFRHYGYTF.

The chain combines TRBV27 with TRBJ1-6, with 7 bases matching TRBD1. Germline CDR1 and CDR2: MNHEY and SMNVEV (reference sequence). There are 17 residues in the CDR3. V lost 6 bases to trimming and J lost 6 bases; unmatched junction nucleotides: 14. The CDR3 spells CASSPKPTGYGNSPLHF. The CDR3 DNA sequence: TGTGCCAGCAGCCCGAAACCGACAGGGTACGGTAATTCACCCCTCCACTTT.

This chain's CDR3 is CASSMGGSYNSPLHF. CDR3 nucleotides: TGTGCCAGTAGTATGGGAGGCTCCTATAATTCACCCCTCCACTTT. V and J are TRBV19 and TRBJ1-6; no clear D. CDR3 size: 15 residues. Germline CDR1 reads LNHDA; CDR2 reads SQIVND (reference sequence). Trimming shortened V by 3 bases and J by 0 bases, and 6 bases separated the two germline ends.

J is TRBJ2-7 and V is TRBV27; TRBD2 agrees at 10 bases. J gave up 3 bases and V 3 bases, and 8 bases lay outside the gene matches. CDR1 and CDR2 (germline): MNHEY, SMNVEV (reference sequence). This CDR3 is 16 amino acids long. CDR3 region: CASSFIWSSGGYEQYF. CDR3 sequence (DNA): TGTGCCAGCAGTTTTATCTGGTCTAGCGGGGGCTACGAGCAGTACTTC.

This clone was detected only once. V gene TRBV18 combines with J gene TRBJ1-1; 8 positions agree with TRBD1. The V segment lost 3 bases and the J segment 1 base; nucleotides outside the gene matches: 10. This CDR3 has 17 amino acids. CDR1 is KGHSH, CDR2 LQKENI, per germline. Here the CDR3 DNA reads TGTGCCAGCTCACCGGAGGACAGGGACGTTGCGAACACTGAAGCTTTCTTT. It translates to CASSPEDRDVANTEAFF. The whole variable domain, remainder taken from reference TRBV18 and TRBJ1-1, is NAGVMQNPRHLVRRRGQEARLRCSPMKGHSHVYWYRQLPEEGLKFMVYLQKENIIDESGMPKERFSAEFPKEGPSILRIQQVVRGDSAAYFCASSPEDRDVANTEAFFGQGTRLTVV.

The gene calls are TRBV3-1 (or the pseudogene TRBV3-2) and TRBJ2-2; tentatively, D is TRBD2 (5 bases). Germline V gene lookup returns CDR1 LGHDT and CDR2 YNNKEL (reference sequence). V was pared by 0 bases and J by 6 bases, with 5 bases between. The CDR3 extends over 13 amino acids. The CDR3 bases are TGTGCCAGCAGCCAAGAGGAGGCCGGGGAGCTGTTTTTT. Protein: CASSQEEAGELFF.

CDR3 region: CASSLASPDRGGNTIYF. Here the CDR3 DNA reads TGCGCCAGCAGCTTGGCATCCCCGGACCGCGGGGGAAACACCATATATTTT. The V gene is TRBV5-1, the J gene TRBJ1-3; D gene uncertain. The V end lost 0 bases, the J end lost 4 bases, and 17 bases lay between the germline ends. The CDR3 extends over 17 amino acids. Per the germline V gene, CDR1 is SGHRS and CDR2 is YFSETQ.

This rearrangement joins TRBV6-5 to TRBJ2-7, with a weak D call TRBD2 (5 bases). This CDR3 contains 12 residues. Germline CDR1 MNHEY, CDR2 SVGAGI. With 6 bases removed from V and 3 bases from J, the gap between germline ends came to 9 bases. In DNA, the CDR3 is TGTGCCAGCAGGGAGGCCGGCTACGAGCAGTACTTC. Translating it yields CASREAGYEQYF.

This clone was detected only a few times. This rearrangement joins TRBV6-1 to TRBJ2-7; TRBD2 agrees at 7 bases. The germline V gene encodes CDR1 MNHNS and CDR2 SASEGT. J lost 5 bases, V lost 3 bases, and 7 bases had no gene match. The CDR3 has 14 residues. CDR3 amino acids: CASSDGGFWNEQYV. CDR3 DNA: TGTGCCAGCAGTGACGGGGGGTTCTGGAACGAGCAGTACGTC.

The chain has TRBV3-1 (or the pseudogene TRBV3-2) and TRBJ1-1, with D possibly being TRBD1 (6 bases). Per the germline V gene, CDR1 is LGHDT and CDR2 is YNNKEL (reference sequence). V dropped 0 bases and J dropped 1 base, with 18 bases sitting between them. There are 18 residues in the CDR3. The CDR3 region has the DNA TGTGCCAGCAGCCAAGATCCCTTTTGGGGGCCTACGAACACTGAAGCTTTCTTT. Translation gives CASSQDPFWGPTNTEAFF.

The chain recombines TRBV28 with TRBJ2-7, with TRBD2 matching over 9 bases. V trimming: 6 bases; J trimming: 0 bases; junction bases outside the gene matches: 3. The CDR3 runs 14 residues. Germline CDR1 and CDR2: MDHEN and SYDVKM. As DNA, the CDR3 is TGTGCCAGCAGGACTAGCGGAATCTCCTACGAGCAGTACTTC. Protein product: CASRTSGISYEQYF.

The chain recombines TRBV6-5 with TRBJ1-3; tentatively, D is TRBD1 (5 bases). V was cut by 7 bases and J by 0 bases, with 13 bases left in between. The CDR3 is 15 amino acids. Germline lookup yields CDR1 MNHEY and CDR2 SVGAGI. In DNA form, the CDR3 reads TGTGCCAGCACCAAAATGGGGCTCTCTGGAAACACCATATATTTT. Its protein product is CASTKMGLSGNTIYF.

This rearrangement joins TRBV7-3 to TRBJ1-2; D gene unclear. Per germline, CDR1 SGHTA and CDR2 FQGTGA. The V and J ends lost 4 bases and 6 bases respectively, with 21 bases between them. The CDR3 covers 16 residues. This CDR3 is CASSSSGGGREDGYTF. The CDR3 region has the DNA TGTGCCAGCAGCTCTTCAGGTGGTGGGAGGGAAGATGGCTACACCTTC.

The gene calls are TRBV24-1 and TRBJ2-3; 7 nucleotides align to TRBD2. The CDR3 length is 13 residues. CDR1 and CDR2 from the germline V gene are KGHDR and SFDVKD. V dropped 4 bases and J dropped 7; count of bases not matched to a gene: 4. This CDR3 is CATSEPGTNTQYF. CDR3 bases: TGTGCCACCAGTGAACCCGGGACTAATACGCAGTATTTT.

The chain has TRBV9 and TRBJ1-1, with TRBD1 matching 8 bases. Trimming at V came to 7 bases and at J to 4 bases, leaving 9 bases not matched to a gene. This CDR3 region has 14 residues. Germline CDR1 reads SGDLS; CDR2 reads YYNGEE. CDR3 region: CASGTGFQSTEAFF. The CDR3 DNA sequence: TGTGCCAGCGGGACAGGATTTCAAAGCACTGAAGCTTTCTTT.

In DNA form, the CDR3 reads TGTGCCAGCCAGGACAGGGGCAATCAGCCCCAGCATTTT. It specifies CASQDRGNQPQHF. The genes are TRBV7-9 and TRBJ1-5; TRBD1 aligns across 8 bases. The V segment lost 8 bases and the J segment 2 bases; nucleotides outside the gene matches: 2. This CDR3 region has 13 residues. Germline CDR1 SEHNR, CDR2 FQNEAQ (reference sequence).

The chain employs TRBV5-1 and TRBJ1-1, with D uncertain. Germline lookup yields CDR1 SGHRS and CDR2 YFSETQ. This CDR3 region has 13 residues. Trimming left V 0 bases short and J 6 bases short, with 9 bases between. CDR3 DNA sequence: TGCGCCAGCAGCTTGGACACTAACCCTGAAGCTTTCTTT. As protein: CASSLDTNPEAFF.

The V and J genes are TRBV28 and TRBJ1-3, with 9 bases matching TRBD1. The germline gives CDR1 MDHEN, CDR2 SYDVKM. The CDR3 contains 14 residues. Trimming cost V 5 bases and J 2 bases; bases outside gene matches: 1. CDR3 sequence (DNA): TGTGCCAGCAGTCGACAGGGGGCTGGAAACACCATATATTTT. Encoded protein: CASSRQGAGNTIYF.

V is TRBV18 and J is TRBJ2-7; possible D gene TRBD1, 6 bases. Germline assignment: CDR1 KGHSH and CDR2 LQKENI. This CDR3 comprises 15 residues. V was cut by 6 bases and J by 4 bases, with 19 bases left in between. CDR3 protein: CASSLRGTRAYEQYF. In DNA, the CDR3 is TGTGCCAGCTCCCTAAGGGGGACAAGGGCGTACGAGCAGTACTTC. Full variable domain (missing parts from reference TRBV18 and TRBJ2-7): NAGVMQNPRHLVRRRGQEARLRCSPMKGHSHVYWYRQLPEEGLKFMVYLQKENIIDESGMPKERFSAEFPKEGPSILRIQQVVRGDSAAYFCASSLRGTRAYEQYFGPGTRLTVT.

The genes are TRBV9 and TRBJ2-7; no clear D. The CDR3 has 14 amino acids. CDR1 SGDLS and CDR2 YYNGEE come from the germline V gene. The V end was cut by 0 bases, the J end by 2 bases, with 9 bases between. This chain's CDR3 is CASSVDVSTYEQYF. The CDR3 bases are TGTGCCAGCAGCGTAGATGTCTCTACCTACGAGCAGTACTTC.

The chain uses TRBV7-3 and TRBJ2-1; possibly TRBD1 for D (5 bases). CDR1 and CDR2 from the germline V gene are SGHTA and FQGTGA. The CDR3 is 16 residues long. V gave up 5 bases and J gave up 0 bases, with 14 bases separating them. Here the CDR3 DNA reads TGTGCCAGCAGCCCTCGACAGTCAAGCTCCTACAATGAGCAGTTCTTC. The encoded protein is CASSPRQSSSYNEQFF. The variable domain in full, completed from reference TRBV7-3 and TRBJ2-1, reads GAGVSQTPSNKVTEKGKYVELRCDPISGHTALYWYRQSLGQGPEFLIYFQGTGAADDSGLPNDRFFAVRPEGSVSTLKIQRTERGDSAVYLCASSPRQSSSYNEQFFGPGTRLTVL.